This entry describes one T cell receptor (beta chain). Its antigen is as yet unknown. PCR amplification relied on 60 Vbeta primers (plus 13 Jbeta primers). TCRdb keeps only in-frame clones here, not all; method: immunoSEQ multiplex PCR. The repertoire holds about 190,000 clones, with about 76% as singletons. The sample comes from a study of cytomegalovirus exposure and HLA in healthy donors. The CDR3 runs 17 residues. J lost 6 bases, V lost 6 bases, and 13 bases had no gene match. Germline CDR1 is LNHDA and CDR2 is SQIVND (reference sequence). Whole-study findings and limits: Roughly uniform depth of sequencing across donors was assumed in presence/absence analyses. In a later analysis, HLA-C alleles had the fewest associated TCRs, DRB1 alleles the most. Apart from CMV serostatus, no immune exposure information was available.

Nominally healthy donors provided the samples, though records likely missed some immune exposures. The chain recombines TRBV19 with TRBJ2-1, with 11 bases matching TRBD2. The specimen was PBMCs. This clonotype originated in a woman between 50 and 59 years old in good health and CMV-seronegative. The CDR3: CASRNSGGLAVTNEQFF. The CDR3 region has the DNA TGTGCCAGTAGGAATTCTGGGGGACTAGCGGTAACCAATGAGCAGTTCTTC.